This paragraph covers one T cell receptor (beta chain) sequence. Its antigen remains unidentified. This specimen belongs to a study of CD4 T cell repertoires in COVID-19. Study background: Other coronavirus spike proteins restimulated relabeled CFSE-low cells expanded with IL-2 for roughly eleven days. Findings and caveats of the study: Two or all three memory subsets shared several highly expanded SARS-CoV-2-reactive clonotypes. Some SARS-CoV-2 clonotypes, between 7 and 25%, recurred in SARS-CoV and/or HKU1 cultures.

Sequencing was performed with immunoSEQ multiplex PCR; in TCRdb, only in-frame clones are kept and a portion is missing. Here the sample spans around 7,800 clones, approximately 80% being singletons. Germline CDR1 reads MDHEN; CDR2 reads SYDVKM. CDR3 size: 11 residues. The germline V and J ends were trimmed by 2 bases and 11 bases, with 7 bases remaining between them. The memory T cells were sequenced right after ex vivo isolation, without culture. V is TRBV28 and J is TRBJ1-5; D might be TRBD1 (5 bases). The sample was effector memory CD4+ T cells from blood, taken before the COVID-19 pandemic. This receptor was identified in a human donor who had COVID-19. This CDR3 reads CASSLGGAQHF. CDR3 DNA sequence: TGTGCCAGCAGTTTAGGAGGGGCCCAGCATTTT.